Listed below are T cell receptor beta chains from one sample, sequenced in a study of T-cell reconstitution after alpha-beta-depleted transplantation in children. Via MiXCR, TCRdb re-called the PCR reads, giving one row per CDR3 protein. This table has 300,000 to 350,000 distinct CDR3 sequences, about a quarter appearing once. Source: PBMCs, mostly from graft donor cells, taken 180 days after TCRalphabeta/CD19-depleted stem cell transplant. The receptors derive from a male patient between 10 and 17 years old who had a stem cell transplant for acute lymphoblastic leukemia, so the T cells may come from the graft donor. The CDR3 runs from the conserved cysteine through the conserved F or W. Only some rows state a clone size, as once, few, many or a class for expanded clones.

V	J	size	CDR3
TRBV7-8	TRBJ2-5	-	CASSYEPVAQYF
TRBV20-1	TRBJ2-1	-	CSAKGLAREQFF
TRBV4-1	TRBJ2-7	-	CASRITGLISYEQYF
TRBV12-3/TRBV12-4	TRBJ2-7	-	CASSFQGALYGQYF
TRBV6-5	TRBJ2-7	-	CASARGSGSYEQYF
TRBV18	TRBJ2-1	few	CASSPPGGGNEQFF
TRBV20-1	TRBJ1-5	few	CSAEDWGNQPQHF
TRBV5-1	TRBJ1-5	-	CASSPGQGTNQPQHF
TRBV6-1	TRBJ2-7	many	CASSRDSQGSYEQYF
TRBV10-3	TRBJ2-4	few	CAISEPGLENIQYF
TRBV14	TRBJ2-1	-	CASSQLGGLLNEQFF